The source of this TCR beta chain is a study of T-cell reconstitution after alpha-beta-depleted transplantation in children. For TCRbeta, the library was prepared with unique molecular identifiers. MiXCR, applied by TCRdb to the PCR reads, yields one record per CDR3 protein. The sample lists about 640,000 distinct CDR3 sequences; over 15% were seen once. Losses at the gene ends were 8 bases for V and 8 bases for J; bases not matched to a gene: 2. This CDR3 has 12 amino acids. Germline V gene sequence: CDR1 LNHDA, CDR2 SQIVND (reference sequence). This TCR came from a human donor who donated a stem cell graft to a child with acute myeloid leukemia. The specimen comprised PBMCs from the stem cell graft donor, sampled from the stem cell graft. The chain recombines TRBV19 with TRBJ2-1; 11 bases agree with TRBD1. The CDR3 spells CASGTGGDEQFF. CDR3 sequence (DNA): TGTGCCAGTGGGACAGGGGGTGATGAGCAGTTCTTC. The full variable domain, its missing parts supplied by reference TRBV19 and TRBJ2-1, is DGGITQSPKYLFRKEGQNVTLSCEQNLNHDAMYWYRQDPGQGLRLIYYSQIVNDFQKGDIAEGYSVSREKKESFPLTVTSAQKNPTAFYLCASGTGGDEQFFGPGTRLTVL.